Given below is one TCR beta chain in context. This clonotype was picked up many times. No antigen is known for it. Qualities for individual bases were not recorded, and no much larger clone is one base off. The TCR beta CDR3 regions were amplified from RNA transcripts. A first-round RT-PCR of the TCR CDR3 used the HTBI primer set with the Qiagen OneStep RT-PCR kit. The libraries were constructed in a second round of multiplex PCR and then size-selected and purified. The libraries were sequenced on an Illumina HiSeq2000 using paired-end 100 bp reads. On the authors' methods: SOAPnuke was used to process the raw data, with reads discarded if the reads contained adapters or uncalled bases, had a mean Phred below 15, or lacked an exact constant-primer or identifier match. COPE v1.2.5 was used to merge high-quality paired reads, and clonotypes were defined as unique nucleotide sequences. Clonotypes were aligned to IMGT TRBV, TRBD and TRBJ reference segments using MiTCR v1.1. Only V-J combinations with frequency above 0.0001, covering 99% to 99.2% of repertoires, were analysed. The TCS score was defined as F50 (clonal expansion) divided by E x V (chaos), with BLOSUM62-based TCRdist calculated between CDR3 peptides within each V-J. Welch's t-statistics and random forest reduced roughly 500 V-J features to about 13, which were used in a naive Bayes classifier (R e1071). TCRdb handled the public reads itself, with Q25 trimming in fastp and clone calling in MiXCR, and kept productive beta chains. For every CDR3 protein sequence, its rows merge into one entry that carries the most common genes and DNA. TCRdb's processing, not the study's, gives the V and J calls here. The sample has roughly 180,000 distinct CDR3 sequences on record, about a sixth of them singletons. In total, the top ten clones hold roughly 32% of the sample.

Unmatched junction bases come to 8, with V trimmed by 4 bases and J by 7 bases. The germline V gene gives CDR1 as SGDLS and CDR2 as YYNGEE. Taken from cysteine to phenylalanine, the CDR3 has 14 residues. The only DNA kept is the CDR3, 42 bases in frame from the first base. This sample stems from a study of T cells in Graves' hyperthyroidism and ophthalmopathy (dated by TCRdb to the late 2010s). As for the study more broadly: Peripheral blood samples were taken at initial diagnosis, before any treatment was given. For training and testing, the 95 to 100 patients in the discovery cohort were randomly divided in a 7:3 ratio. In addition, the study compared T-cell repertoires in thyroid tissue and in blood from several Graves' hyperthyroidism patients. According to the paper, TCR Vbeta CDR3 sequencing was carried out on about 140 peripheral blood samples, which came from about 45 ophthalmopathy, 75 to 80 hyperthyroidism and some 17 progressor patients. Prospective prediction of ophthalmopathy was tested in an independent validation cohort consisting of some 20 hyperthyroidism patients and around 16 patients who later progressed to ophthalmopathy. To identify distinguishing TCR V-J signatures, a discovery cohort of around 100 patients was used, comprising 43 with Graves' ophthalmopathy and around 60 with stable Graves' hyperthyroidism. After sampling, hyperthyroidism patients received methimazole starting at 30 mg daily, and ophthalmopathy patients received high-dose intravenous methylprednisolone.

Broader findings and caveats from the paper: In validation, the model predicted progression to ophthalmopathy with approximately 69% sensitivity and 72% to 75% specificity, a median of 6.5 months before onset. Ophthalmopathy was separated from stable hyperthyroidism by a 13 V-J signature model, with over 85% sensitivity and roughly 81% specificity obtained in cross-validation and 80%/75% obtained in testing. Blood samples also contained most of the expanded thyroid clonotypes (frequency above 0.001), which suggests that blood repertoires may reflect thyroid immune responses. Sample size was not statistically predetermined, and investigators were not blinded to group allocation.

Stable Graves' hyperthyroidism was defined as no progression to ophthalmopathy during 18 months of follow-up. Hyperthyroidism patients were newly diagnosed, had a disease duration of under 2 months, and were aged 18 to 65 years. Exclusion was applied to patients with uncontrolled infections, other autoimmune diseases, pregnancy or lactation. Diagnoses were established on the basis of clinical symptoms, serum thyroxine and TRAb, thyroid ultrasound, and orbital computed tomography. PBMCs were separated from roughly 10 ml of fresh peripheral blood using Ficoll-Paque density gradient centrifugation. Total RNA was extracted using Trizol reagent, and RNA quality was assessed on an Agilent 2100 Bioanalyzer.

The receptor was isolated from a woman aged 45-65 years with Graves' hyperthyroidism. The chain is assembled from TRBV9 and TRBJ2-1; the central 7 bases match TRBD1. Sequenced: blood. The CDR3 has the sequence CASSLTGTENEQFF. Here is the DNA: TGTGCCAGCAGCCTCACCGGGACAGAGAATGAGCAGTTCTTC.